This T cell receptor (beta chain) was obtained from a study of OX40 agonist ivuxolimab in advanced cancers. For the study at large: Recorded diagnoses for dose-escalation patients were hepatocellular carcinoma, melanoma, renal cell or head and neck cancer.

TCRdb's table, derived via immunoSEQ multiplex PCR, lists solely in-frame clones and lacks some. The table includes about 77,000 clones, around 86% detected once. To note about this clone: The antigen is unknown.

Study-level results: Among expanded peripheral T cells, antigen specificity went undetermined. Expanded clones were, on average, more numerous in CD8+ T cells than in CD4+.

The sequence was collected from an adult with an advanced solid tumor such as melanoma, head and neck, liver or kidney cancer. This sample comprised CD4+ or CD8+ T cells sorted from blood, obtained in a trial of the OX40 agonist ivuxolimab.

The chain's CDR3 is CASSQVVSSRSYNEQFF. In DNA form, the CDR3 reads TGCGCCAGCAGCCAAGTAGTCTCTAGCAGGTCCTACAATGAGCAGTTCTTC. V and J are TRBV4-1 and TRBJ2-1; TRBD2 might be the D (5 bases). Deletions cut 1 base from V and 1 base from J, with 14 bases between. In germline, CDR1 is MGHRA, CDR2 YSYEKL. The CDR3 has 17 residues.